A selection of T cell receptor beta chains follows, all from one sample in a study of cytomegalovirus exposure and HLA in healthy donors. Assay: immunoSEQ multiplex PCR; the TCRdb copy retains only in-frame clones and omits some. There are approximately 260,000 clones in the sample; more than 75% occur only once, and 0.95% to 1.5% lies in the top ten. The sample comprised PBMCs. Receptors were obtained from a woman in her 30s in good health and CMV-seropositive. The conserved cysteine and the conserved F or W are not part of the CDR3 here.

V,J,CDR3
TRBV27,TRBJ1-2,ASRGTGDPYGYT
TRBV6-1,TRBJ1-1,AGIKGAEAF
TRBV7-9,TRBJ1-1,ASSLGGGLNTEAF
TRBV4-1,TRBJ2-7,ASSQEVSVRVYEQY
TRBV19,TRBJ2-3,ASEGYYTDTQY
TRBV6-1,TRBJ1-5,ASSENRGNQPQH
TRBV30,TRBJ1-1,AWSTDRGLEAF
TRBV19,TRBJ1-3,ASSYGPGSGNTIY
TRBV7-9,TRBJ1-1,ASSKARGIGTEAF
TRBV21-1,TRBJ2-7,ASRRLAGAHEQY
TRBV7-2,TRBJ2-7,ASSPRTSGGEQY
TRBV5-1,TRBJ2-3,ASSFNFRGTDTQY
TRBV29-1,TRBJ1-4,SVAGSRGEKLF
TRBV10-1,TRBJ1-1,ASSGNRGQDTEAF
TRBV2,TRBJ2-3,ASSWSGWQY
TRBV28,TRBJ2-3,ASSPSGSTDTQY
TRBV6-6,TRBJ2-7,ASSPGGRYYEQY
TRBV9,TRBJ2-3,ASSPGGDVAQY
TRBV19,TRBJ2-1,ASFNTASGLFNEQF
TRBV9,TRBJ2-3,ASSSRARDTQY
TRBV21-1,TRBJ2-5,ASSKVRPRDNKKTQY
TRBV5-1,TRBJ2-2,ASSPWGQGRTGELF
TRBV7-2,TRBJ2-1,ASKRDRSYNEQF
TRBV25-1,TRBJ1-2,ASSEARGIYGYT
TRBV11-3,TRBJ2-7,ASSLVRGNTYEQY
TRBV7-8,TRBJ2-2,ASSLGTGFTGELF
TRBV5-6,TRBJ2-2,ASSFRTITGELF
TRBV6-1,TRBJ1-5,ASSEGQGNQPQH
TRBV5-1,TRBJ2-5,ASSSYKQGVTSQETQY
TRBV6-1,TRBJ1-2,AIQVASDGYT
TRBV14,TRBJ1-4,ASSQTLDSHNEKLF